The sequence of this T cell receptor (beta chain) was determined in a study of cytomegalovirus exposure and HLA in healthy donors. Study-wide results and limits: A classifier reportedly called cytomegalovirus status with high sensitivity and specificity. A few CMV-associated chains were confirmed in vitro to be specific for CMV antigens.

The repertoire was sequenced with immunoSEQ multiplex PCR; TCRdb's copy has only in-frame clones and lacks some. The data show under 300,000 clones, around 90% seen once. Concerning this clone: Its antigen is still unknown.

V lost 4 bases and J lost 0; bases outside the gene matches: 7. This CDR3 contains 16 residues. In germline, CDR1 is MNHNS, CDR2 SASEGT. Sequenced: PBMCs. The chain combines TRBV6-1 with TRBJ2-7, with 9 nucleotides matching TRBD1. The sequence was obtained from a woman aged 18-29 years in good health and CMV-seronegative. Here the CDR3 DNA reads TGTGCCAGCAGTGCAACCGGGACAGGGAGCTCCTACGAGCAGTACGTC. Translation gives CASSATGTGSSYEQYV.